These 22 T cell receptor beta chains share one sample of origin, sequenced in a study of identifying expanded T cells in peripheral blood. TCRdb's copy holds only in-frame clones and misses some; the assay was immunoSEQ multiplex PCR. This sample carries under 120,000 clones, approximately 90% of them seen once, and the ten largest clones take over 15%. Sequenced material: blood. The source of these receptors is a person aged 18 to 75 in good health.

The CDR3 region is CASSQDPLGLQETQYF. The DNA for the CDR3 is TGCGCCAGCAGCCAAGACCCACTTGGCCTCCAAGAGACCCAGTACTTC. The chain couples TRBV4-1 to TRBJ2-5; D gene ambiguous. The germline V gene encodes CDR1 MGHRA and CDR2 YSYEKL. This CDR3 has 16 amino acids. V shed 0 bases and J shed 1 base, with 12 bases lying between them.

This clone was seen once. The rearrangement links TRBV18 to TRBJ2-5; TRBD1 agrees at 12 bases. The J call may be wrong; the DNA end is better matched by TRBJ2-7. Germline V lookup: CDR1 KGHSH, CDR2 LQKENI. The CDR3 is 16 residues long. DNA of the CDR3: TGTGCCAGCTCACTCTCTCGAGGGACAGGGGGCGACGAGCAGTACTTC. It translates to CASSLSRGTGGDEQYF.

A note on this clone: Other DNA sequences of this sample code for an identical CDR3. This chain uses TRBV7-2 with TRBJ2-3; D is unresolved. The CDR3 totals 12 residues. V lost 5 bases, J lost 2 bases, and 5 bases lay in between. The germline V gene has CDR1 SGHTA and CDR2 FQGNSA. The CDR3 reads CASSPYTDTQYF. Here the CDR3 DNA reads TGTGCCAGCAGCCCATACACAGATACGCAGTATTTT.

The CDR3 region has the DNA TGCGCCAGCGCGAAGAGAGAACAGGCATTTAATGAAAAACTGTTTTTT. Its translation is CASAKREQAFNEKLFF. The V call is TRBV4-3, the J call TRBJ1-4; a weak D match, TRBD1 (5 bases). The length of the CDR3 is 16 residues. V dropped 8 bases and J dropped 4 bases, with 20 bases sitting between them. CDR1 is LGHNA and CDR2 is YSLEER in the germline V gene.

J is TRBJ2-7 and V is TRBV5-8; D gene unclear. The germline gives CDR1 SGHTS, CDR2 YDEGEE. V lost 2 bases, J lost 2 bases, and 8 bases lay in between. The length of the CDR3 is 13 residues. The CDR3 here is CASSFKETYEQYF. In DNA form, the CDR3 reads TGTGCCAGCAGCTTCAAGGAAACCTACGAGCAGTACTTC.

The chain uses TRBV5-8 and TRBJ1-6; D is unresolved. Trimming shortened V by 4 bases and J by 0 bases, and 11 bases separated the two germline ends. The CDR3 extends over 16 amino acids. Germline CDR1 and CDR2: SGHTS and YDEGEE. The CDR3 loop reads CASSLGLSSYNSPLHF. The CDR3 DNA reads as TGTGCCAGCAGCCTGGGCCTGAGCTCCTATAATTCACCCCTCCACTTT.

The chain's CDR3 is CASRLEGTGNEKLFF. The CDR3 DNA reads as TGTGCAAGTCGCTTAGAGGGGACAGGTAATGAAAAACTGTTTTTT. The J gene is TRBJ1-4, the V gene TRBV12-2; TRBD1, the table's D call, was not compared with the DNA. TRBV12-2 is a pseudogene segment. This CDR3 has 15 residues.

This clone showed up just once. The chain has TRBV5-4 and TRBJ2-5, with D tentatively TRBD2 (6 bases). This CDR3 contains 17 residues. V dropped 6 bases and J dropped 1 base, with 22 bases sitting between them. Germline CDR1 reads SGHNT; CDR2 reads YYREEE (reference sequence). The CDR3 DNA sequence: TGTGCCAGCAAACCCCCTGGAGGGGCCCCCTCCCAAGAGACCCAGTACTTC. It yields the protein CASKPPGGAPSQETQYF.

The rearrangement links TRBV5-6 to TRBJ1-2; D possibly corresponds to TRBD1 (5 bases). This CDR3 region has 13 residues. V was shortened by 9 bases and J by 3 bases, with 15 bases between the two germline ends. Germline V gene lookup returns CDR1 SGHDT and CDR2 YYEEEE. For the CDR3, the DNA is TGTGCCACCCGGGAAGCGGGGGACTATGGCTACACCTTC. Protein product: CATREAGDYGYTF.

The V and J genes are TRBV25-1 and TRBJ1-3; no clear D gene. V was clipped by 6 bases and J by 4 bases, with 7 bases between them. The V gene's germline CDR1 is MGHDK and CDR2 SYGVNS. This CDR3 contains 12 residues. CDR3 amino acids: CASSPSGNTIYF. The CDR3 nucleotides read TGTGCCAGCAGCCCTTCGGGAAACACCATATATTTT.

The CDR3 sequence is CALGGYSYEQYF. DNA of the CDR3: TGTGCCCTAGGTGGGTACTCCTACGAGCAGTACTTC. The chain uses TRBV6-1 and TRBJ2-7; D unclear. Germline values: CDR1 MNHNS, CDR2 SASEGT. Trimming pared 11 bases from V and 0 bases from J, leaving 11 bases between. CDR3 length equals 12 residues.

The chain employs TRBV5-6 and TRBJ1-5; D is perhaps TRBD1 (6 bases). The CDR3 length is 15 residues. Germline loops: CDR1 SGHDT, CDR2 YYEEEE. Trimming took off 0 bases at V and 5 bases at J, with 12 bases between the two ends. The CDR3 region is CASSLGGAGDQPQHF. For the CDR3, the DNA is TGTGCCAGCAGCTTGGGGGGGGCAGGGGATCAGCCCCAGCATTTT.

CDR3 bases: TGTGCCAGCAGTGACTCGGAGCGGGGGGGCTACAATGAGCAGTTCTTC. It encodes CASSDSERGGYNEQFF. This sequence joins TRBV6-4 and TRBJ2-1; 10 bases are shared with TRBD2. The V gene's germline CDR1 is MRHNA and CDR2 SNTAGT. CDR3 length: 16 residues. V was pared by 0 bases and J by 3 bases, with 2 bases of the junction left unmatched.

This clone has a single count. The chain couples TRBV7-9 to TRBJ2-7; TRBD2 is a possible D gene (7 bases). The CDR3 extends over 16 amino acids. In germline, CDR1 is SEHNR, CDR2 FQNEAQ (reference sequence). Trimming shortened V by 5 bases and J by 3 bases, and 20 bases separated the two germline ends. The CDR3 sequence: CASSPYLGAGDYEQYF. CDR3 nucleotide sequence: TGTGCCAGCAGCCCCTACCTGGGGGCGGGGGACTACGAGCAGTACTTC.

V is TRBV19 and J is TRBJ1-1; D is undetermined. Germline CDR1 LNHDA, CDR2 SQIVND (reference sequence). Trimming removed 5 bases at V and 0 bases at J, with 16 bases between. CDR3 length: 16 residues. CDR3 DNA sequence: TGTGCCAGTAGTCCGATGACGGCTTCCATGAACACTGAAGCTTTCTTT. This translates into CASSPMTASMNTEAFF.

The DNA of the CDR3 is TGTGCCAGCAGCCAAGATGACAGGGGCTGGGGAGAGACCCAGTACTTC. Protein: CASSQDDRGWGETQYF. The chain combines TRBV7-2 with TRBJ2-5; TRBD1 matches 8 bases. This CDR3 comprises 16 residues. Germline V gene lookup returns CDR1 SGHTA and CDR2 FQGNSA. After removal of 5 bases from V and 4 bases from J, the junction contained 12 bases not matched to a gene.

The rearrangement joins TRBV7-9 to TRBJ2-3; D is perhaps TRBD2 (5 bases). The CDR3 length is 14 residues. Trimming pared 2 bases from V and 3 bases from J, leaving 9 bases between. Germline loops: CDR1 SEHNR, CDR2 FQNEAQ (reference sequence). The CDR3 DNA sequence: TGTGCCAGCAGCTTACCGGGGTGGACAGATACGCAGTATTTT. Its protein product is CASSLPGWTDTQYF.

The rearrangement links TRBV19 to TRBJ1-2; TRBD1 matches 8 bases. The CDR3 contains 12 residues. Germline CDR1 reads LNHDA; CDR2 reads SQIVND (reference sequence). V was pared by 6 bases and J by 6 bases, with 3 bases of the junction left unmatched. In DNA, the CDR3 is TGTGCCAGTAGCGACAGGGGTGATGGCTACACCTTC. Its protein is CASSDRGDGYTF.

This chain joins TRBV7-2 and TRBJ2-5, with 7 bases that match TRBD2. J lost 12 bases, V lost 5 bases, and 12 bases had no gene match. The CDR3 has 13 residues. Germline V gives CDR1 SGHTA, CDR2 FQGNSA. The CDR3 DNA sequence: TGTGCCAGCAGCCCTCAGGGACGGAGCGGGGAGTACTTC. It is translated as CASSPQGRSGEYF.

The V gene is TRBV9, the J gene TRBJ1-1, with D tentatively TRBD1 (6 bases). The CDR3 totals 14 residues. Germline CDR1 SGDLS, CDR2 YYNGEE. The V gene lost 4 bases and the J gene lost 1 base, with 11 bases spanning the gap. CDR3 nucleotide sequence: TGTGCCAGCAGCCCCCAGACAGGGAACACTGAAGCTTTCTTT. As protein: CASSPQTGNTEAFF.

This sequence joins TRBV28 and TRBJ2-7; tentatively, D is TRBD1 or TRBD2 (5 bases each). Germline CDR1 MDHEN, CDR2 SYDVKM. The length of the CDR3 is 12 residues. V lost 4 bases and J lost 10, with 14 bases in between. CDR3 DNA: TGTGCCAGCAGTTCCCCCACAAGGGACCAGTACTTC. Protein sequence: CASSSPTRDQYF.

The rearrangement joins TRBV19 to TRBJ2-5; a weak D match, TRBD1 (6 bases). Germline V CDR1 and CDR2: LNHDA, SQIVND (reference sequence). This CDR3 has 14 residues. V gave up 3 bases and J gave up 5 bases, with 13 bases separating them. The CDR3 DNA sequence: TGTGCCAGTAGTATCCCCGGACAGTGGGAGACCCAGTACTTC. Amino acids: CASSIPGQWETQYF.